The TCR beta chain under discussion was sequenced for a study of shared clonotypes between healthy human individuals. The CDR3 is 21 residues long. Some clones are missing from TCRdb's copy, which holds only in-frame ones; the method was immunoSEQ multiplex PCR. The table lists roughly 2,300,000 clones, roughly 90% of them singletons, with more than 0.35% in the top ten. For this clone: Its antigen is still unknown.

General study points: The authors sampled blood alone, and tissue repertoires likely differ.

CD4+ cell separation produced CD45RA+ naive and CD45RA-negative memory subsets. The chain is built from TRBV21-1 and TRBJ2-2; TRBD2 reflects the table's D call only, with no check against the DNA. TRBV21-1 counts as a pseudogene. Sequencing input: naive CD4+ T cells from PBMCs. Subset here: CD45RA+ positively selected. The sequence was obtained from a man younger than 30 in good health. Some clones in this sample may be carry-over from other donors' samples. For the CDR3, the DNA is TGTGCCAGCAGCAAAGTTGGGAAGGTGCTAGCGGGGGGCCTGAACACCGGGGAGCTGTTTTTT. It encodes CASSKVGKVLAGGLNTGELFF.